Listed here is a single TCR beta chain. Trimming cost V 8 bases and J 3 bases; bases outside gene matches: 3. Looked up from germline, CDR1 is KGHSH and CDR2 is LQKENI. The CDR3 is 12 amino acids. RNA in amounts of roughly 0.5 to 1 ug was reverse transcribed with random hexamers. TCRdb used MiXCR to reprocess the immunoSEQ multiplex PCR reads, holding one entry per CDR3 protein. The sample comprises 150,000 to 200,000 distinct CDR3 sequences, roughly 91% of which are singletons, and about 0.09% rests with the top ten. This record comes from a study of CD8 T cells in Susac syndrome. The gene calls are TRBV18 and TRBJ1-1; 7 bases line up with TRBD1. Sample: CD4+ T cells from PBMCs. This sequence originates from a human donor with Susac syndrome. CDR3 loop: CASTRGDTEAFF. CDR3 bases: TGTGCCAGCACCAGGGGGGACACTGAAGCTTTCTTT.